The rows below give T cell receptor beta chains drawn from one sample of a study of blood T cells in healthy people across ages. One entry per CDR3 protein, called by TCRdb with MiXCR from the 5' RACE reads. The data hold 1.5 million to 2 million distinct CDR3 sequences, with roughly 52% observed a single time. Input material: blood. These receptors came from a middle-aged woman in good health. CDR3s leave out the opening cysteine and the closing phenylalanine or tryptophan. Expanded clones are given a class, and other clones once, few, many or no size at all.

j_call v_call clone_size cdr3_aa
TRBJ2-1 TRBV6-1 . ASSVEETQF
TRBJ2-5 TRBV7-2 . ASSQSRGETQY
TRBJ1-2 TRBV29-1 . SVDRTGSYGYT
TRBJ1-2 TRBV29-1 . SVVSGDYGYT
TRBJ1-1 TRBV29-1 . SATGLEAF
TRBJ1-4 TRBV25-1 . ASNPAGTNEKLF
TRBJ2-3 TRBV9 few ASSPPGGRSTDTQY
TRBJ2-1 TRBV4-3 few ASSQSLSGESYNEQF
TRBJ1-2 TRBV10-3 . AIGREGGNYGYT
TRBJ1-1 TRBV7-9 few ASSSIGQNTEAF
TRBJ1-5 TRBV28 few ASSFMGQPQH
TRBJ2-3 TRBV4-2 . ASSPDDRGSTDTQY
TRBJ2-1 TRBV3-1 . ASSPAGTPGEQF
TRBJ2-3 TRBV6-5 . ASSPVSGGTDTQY
TRBJ2-1 TRBV9 . ASAAGGADNEQF
TRBJ2-1 TRBV6-1 . ASRVAGGIYEQF
TRBJ2-3 TRBV27 few ASSFSPHMEQY
TRBJ2-5 TRBV15 . ATSRDQGLSQTQY
TRBJ2-1 TRBV25-1 . ASSELGNEGSSYNEQF
TRBJ2-1 TRBV12-3/TRBV12-4 . ASSLSYGTVQSNEQF
TRBJ1-1 TRBV10-3 once AILDPMDDTEAF
TRBJ1-6 TRBV27 . ASSSAGTGGSPLH
TRBJ1-2 TRBV4-3 . ASTPNQAKMGSGRDGYT
TRBJ2-1 TRBV29-1 . GVEFLAINEQF